Presented here are 25 T cell receptor beta chains from one specimen sequenced in a study of blood T cell repertoires in COVID-19. Assay used: immunoSEQ multiplex PCR; TCRdb lists only in-frame clones, some missing. The table includes approximately 97,000 clones, approximately 86% detected once. Sequencing used peripheral blood. These receptors were obtained from a man aged 45-65 years with active or convalescent COVID-19.

The J gene is TRBJ2-3, the V gene TRBV28; TRBD2 might be the D (5 bases). Between the trimmed V and J ends, which lost 6 bases and 7 bases, there was a span of 11 bases. CDR1 and CDR2 from the germline V gene are MDHEN and SYDVKM. CDR3 length: 12 residues. CDR3 protein: CASSNPSNTQYF. The CDR3 region has the DNA TGTGCCAGCAGCAACCCTAGCAATACGCAGTATTTT.

This sequence joins TRBV7-8 and TRBJ1-3, with 8 bases that match TRBD1. The CDR3 has 16 residues. Germline-derived CDR1 and CDR2 are SGHVS and FQNEAQ. The trim removed 1 base at V and 3 bases at J, leaving 5 bases unmatched. CDR3 amino acids: CASSLGAGGSGNTIYF. As DNA, the CDR3 is TGTGCCAGCAGCTTAGGAGCAGGGGGCAGTGGAAACACCATATATTTT.

The chain is built from TRBV6-5 and TRBJ1-6, with 8 nucleotides matching TRBD1. The length of the CDR3 is 15 residues. Germline lookup yields CDR1 MNHEY and CDR2 SVGAGI. Trimming took 2 bases from V and 8 from J; bases not matched to a gene: 5. The CDR3 is CASSYTGTGDSPLHF. The CDR3 nucleotides are TGTGCCAGCAGTTACACAGGGACAGGAGATTCACCCCTCCACTTT.

V gene TRBV15 combines with J gene TRBJ2-3; 8 nucleotides agree with TRBD2. Germline CDR1 LNHNV, CDR2 YYDKDF (reference sequence). V was pared by 8 bases and J by 5 bases, with 6 bases of the junction left unmatched. The CDR3 is 13 amino acids. CDR3 coding DNA: TGTGCCACCGCGGGCCTAGCGGGAGATACGCAGTATTTT. Amino acids: CATAGLAGDTQYF. The full variable domain, with the rest looked up from reference TRBV15 and TRBJ2-3, is DAMVIQNPRYQVTQFGKPVTLSCSQTLNHNVMYWYQQKSSQAPKLLFHYYDKDFNNEADTPDNFQSRRPNTSFCFLDIRSPGLGDTAMYLCATAGLAGDTQYFGPGTRLTVL.

This chain joins TRBV28 and TRBJ2-7; D is undetermined. CDR3 length equals 12 residues. Trimming pared 4 bases from V and 0 bases from J, leaving 4 bases between. CDR1 is MDHEN, CDR2 SYDVKM, per germline. In nucleotides, the CDR3 is TGTGCCAGCAGTTCCAGCTCCTACGAGCAGTACGTC. Amino acids: CASSSSSYEQYV.

The V call is TRBV6-4, the J call TRBJ2-6, with no clear D. Trimming cost V 6 bases and J 0 bases, with 9 bases left between them. Germline V gene data show CDR1 as MRHNA and CDR2 as SNTAGT. CDR3 length: 15 residues. The CDR3 region has the DNA TGTGCCAGCAGCCCCCAGTCCTCTGGGGCCAACGTCCTGACTTTC. Encoded protein: CASSPQSSGANVLTF.

The chain links TRBV2 to TRBJ2-6; tentatively, D is TRBD1 (5 bases). Germline CDR1 and CDR2: SNHLY and FYNNEI. With 7 bases removed from V and 0 bases from J, the gap between germline ends came to 10 bases. The CDR3 consists of 15 residues. The CDR3 loop is CASNPTVSGANVLTF. CDR3 in DNA: TGTGCCAGCAATCCGACAGTCTCTGGGGCCAACGTCCTGACTTTC.

This clone was picked up a small number of times. The rearrangement joins TRBV18 to TRBJ2-3; 12 bases map to TRBD2. The germline CDR1 and CDR2 sequences are KGHSH and LQKENI. The length of the CDR3 is 16 residues. V trimming: 5 bases; J trimming: 6 bases; junction bases outside the gene matches: 9. CDR3 nucleotides: TGTGCCAGCTCATCAGGACTAGCGGGGACTAAGGATACGCAGTATTTT. It is translated as CASSSGLAGTKDTQYF.

The V call is TRBV11-3, the J call TRBJ1-2; unclear D gene. CDR1 is SGHNT and CDR2 is YENEEA in the germline V gene. The CDR3 is 14 residues long. Trimming pared 0 bases from V and 4 bases from J, leaving 9 bases between. CDR3 DNA: TGTGCCAGCAGCTTAGATGGCCACCTCTATGGCTACACCTTC. It is translated as CASSLDGHLYGYTF. Drawing the rest from reference TRBV11-3 and TRBJ1-2, the complete variable domain is EAGVVQSPRYKIIEKKQPVAFWCNPISGHNTLYWYLQNLGQGPELLIRYENEEAVDDSQLPKDRFSAERLKGVDSTLKIQPAELGDSAVYLCASSLDGHLYGYTFGSGTRLTVV.

This clone was observed a handful of times. J is TRBJ2-7 and V is TRBV2; 7 bases line up with TRBD1. CDR1 is SNHLY and CDR2 is FYNNEI in the germline V gene. With 0 bases clipped from V and 0 bases from J, the junction kept 5 bases outside the gene matches. The CDR3 is 16 amino acids. CDR3 nucleotide sequence: TGTGCCAGCAGTGAAGCCGGGACAGCCTCCTCCTACGAGCAGTACTTC. Translating it yields CASSEAGTASSYEQYF.

The J gene is TRBJ1-1, the V gene TRBV28; 7 nucleotides align to TRBD1. With V trimmed by 5 bases and J by 5 bases, 8 bases remained unmatched. The germline V gene has CDR1 MDHEN and CDR2 SYDVKM. The CDR3 spans 14 residues. The CDR3 spells CASSLEGAKTEAFF. CDR3 DNA sequence: TGTGCCAGCAGTCTCGAGGGGGCGAAGACTGAAGCTTTCTTT.

This chain uses TRBV19 with TRBJ1-1; no clear D gene. Germline V lookup: CDR1 LNHDA, CDR2 SQIVND (reference sequence). This CDR3 has 15 residues. Trimming removed 0 bases at V and 0 bases at J, with 8 bases between. Here the CDR3 DNA reads TGTGCCAGTAGTATAGACAGCGACTTGAACACTGAAGCTTTCTTT. It specifies CASSIDSDLNTEAFF. The full variable domain, rest sourced from reference TRBV19 and TRBJ1-1, is DGGITQSPKYLFRKEGQNVTLSCEQNLNHDAMYWYRQDPGQGLRLIYYSQIVNDFQKGDIAEGYSVSREKKESFPLTVTSAQKNPTAFYLCASSIDSDLNTEAFFGQGTRLTVV.

The genes are TRBV5-1 and TRBJ1-1, with D unresolved. Germline-derived CDR1 and CDR2 are SGHRS and YFSETQ. With 6 bases removed from V and 1 base from J, the gap between germline ends came to 10 bases. The CDR3 has 13 residues. CDR3 nucleotide sequence: TGCGCCAGCACCGCGGAGGCGAACACTGAAGCTTTCTTT. Its translation is CASTAEANTEAFF.

The chain employs TRBV2 and TRBJ2-4; D remains unclear. The length of the CDR3 is 15 residues. The germline CDR1 and CDR2 sequences are SNHLY and FYNNEI. V shed 1 base and J shed 1 base, with 8 bases lying between them. CDR3 sequence: CASSEGIRAKNIQYF. The CDR3 coding sequence is TGTGCCAGCAGTGAAGGTATACGGGCCAAAAACATTCAGTACTTC.

V gene TRBV18 combines with J gene TRBJ2-3, with a weak D call TRBD1 (5 bases). V shed 2 bases and J shed 0 bases, with 9 bases lying between them. There are 15 residues in the CDR3. CDR1 and CDR2 (germline): KGHSH, LQKENI. The CDR3 DNA follows: TGTGCCAGCTCACCAATGGGGCGTAGCACAGATACGCAGTATTTT. Translating gives CASSPMGRSTDTQYF.

This clone was seen once. The chain employs TRBV19 and TRBJ2-2; 7 bases are a match to TRBD1. There are 17 residues in the CDR3. The V gene's germline CDR1 is LNHDA and CDR2 SQIVND (reference sequence). V was pared by 5 bases and J by 4 bases, with 13 bases of the junction left unmatched. The CDR3 is CASSPFSGTASTGELFF. The CDR3 bases are TGTGCCAGTAGTCCGTTCTCCGGGACAGCCAGCACCGGGGAGCTGTTTTTT. Full variable domain (remainder filled in from reference TRBV19 and TRBJ2-2): DGGITQSPKYLFRKEGQNVTLSCEQNLNHDAMYWYRQDPGQGLRLIYYSQIVNDFQKGDIAEGYSVSREKKESFPLTVTSAQKNPTAFYLCASSPFSGTASTGELFFGEGSRLTVL.

V and J are TRBV5-6 and TRBJ2-3; tentatively, D is TRBD2 (6 bases). Between the trimmed V and J ends, which lost 2 bases and 2 bases, there was a span of 18 bases. CDR3 length: 17 amino acids. CDR1 is SGHDT and CDR2 is YYEEEE in the germline V gene. The CDR3 region is CASSLSVAGGATDTQYF. CDR3 nucleotide sequence: TGTGCCAGCAGCTTATCTGTGGCGGGCGGGGCCACAGATACGCAGTATTTT.

The chain carries TRBV9 and TRBJ2-2; 7 bases are a match to TRBD1. Losses at the gene ends were 4 bases for V and 0 bases for J; bases not matched to a gene: 3. The germline V gene encodes CDR1 SGDLS and CDR2 YYNGEE. The CDR3 totals 15 residues. CDR3 sequence: CASSPQGSNTGELFF. The CDR3 DNA follows: TGTGCCAGCAGCCCACAGGGGTCGAACACCGGGGAGCTGTTTTTT.

V usage is TRBV12-3 or TRBV12-4 and J usage is TRBJ1-1, with D hard to call. CDR3 length: 13 amino acids. The V gene lost 7 bases and the J gene lost 0 bases, with 9 bases spanning the gap. CDR3 DNA: TGTGCCAGCACCGTACAGCTGAACACTGAAGCTTTCTTT. It encodes CASTVQLNTEAFF.

The chain joins TRBV6-6 to TRBJ2-7, with D unresolved. The CDR3 runs 11 residues. Looked up from germline, CDR1 is MNHNY and CDR2 is SVGAGI (reference sequence). Trimming pared 4 bases from V and 6 bases from J, leaving 7 bases between. The CDR3 is CASSSQAEQYF. DNA for the CDR3: TGTGCCAGCAGTTCCCAGGCCGAGCAGTACTTC.

The chain recombines TRBV30 with TRBJ1-1; 9 bases agree with TRBD1. The CDR3 has 16 amino acids. From germline, CDR1 is GTSNPN and CDR2 SVGIG (reference sequence). After removal of 5 bases from V and 7 bases from J, the junction contained 17 bases not matched to a gene. This CDR3 reads CAWRSRDRVKGNEAFF. The CDR3 nucleotides are TGTGCCTGGCGGTCCCGGGACAGGGTCAAAGGGAATGAAGCTTTCTTT.

This chain uses TRBV29-1 with TRBJ2-5; 8 positions agree with TRBD2. V shed 6 bases, J shed 3 bases, and the junction held 3 bases outside the gene matches. From germline, CDR1 is SQVTM and CDR2 ANQGSEA. The CDR3 loop spans 12 amino acids. Here the CDR3 reads CSVTGGKETQYF. In DNA, the CDR3 is TGCAGCGTCACGGGGGGGAAAGAGACCCAGTACTTC.

The chain joins TRBV7-2 to TRBJ1-3, with D tentatively TRBD1 (5 bases). CDR1 SGHTA and CDR2 FQGNSA come from the germline V gene. CDR3 size: 15 residues. V shed 5 bases and J shed 3 bases, with 14 bases lying between them. This CDR3 is CASSPPRGSGNTIYF. The CDR3 DNA reads TGTGCCAGCAGCCCCCCGCGGGGCAGTGGAAACACCATATATTTT. The full variable domain, with the rest looked up from reference TRBV7-2 and TRBJ1-3, is GAGVSQSPSNKVTEKGKDVELRCDPISGHTALYWYRQSLGQGLEFLIYFQGNSAPDKSGLPSDRFSAERTGGSVSTLTIQRTQQEDSAVYLCASSPPRGSGNTIYFGEGSWLTVV.

The chain employs TRBV7-8 and TRBJ1-4, with a weak D call TRBD1 (6 bases). CDR3 length: 16 residues. V lost 3 bases and J lost 4, with 15 bases in between. Germline CDR1 SGHVS, CDR2 FQNEAQ. CDR3 coding DNA: TGTGCCAGCAGCTTCACAACAACAGGGTTTAATGAAAAACTGTTTTTT. It translates to CASSFTTTGFNEKLFF.

Written as DNA, the CDR3 is TGTGCCAGCAGCAAAGGGGTGAGCTCCTACGAGCAGTACGTC. This translates into CASSKGVSSYEQYV. This chain links TRBV7-8 with TRBJ2-7; maybe TRBD1 (5 bases). Germline V gene lookup returns CDR1 SGHVS and CDR2 FQNEAQ. With 5 bases removed from V and 0 bases from J, the gap between germline ends came to 11 bases. CDR3 length: 14 amino acids.